The 27 T cell receptor beta chains presented below share a single source sample, sequenced in a study of cytomegalovirus exposure and HLA in healthy donors (TCRdb year 2017). Library prep was done by the immunoSEQ multiplex PCR assay. The multiplex PCR relied on a mix of 60 forward primers for TCR Vbeta segments and 13 reverse primers for TCR Jbeta segments. What TCRdb holds here is the immuneACCESS table cut down to in-frame rearrangements. Part of the clones is not present; checked against another copy, under half of the missing clones reflect an unresolved V gene, and the others are unexplained. This sample comprises fewer than 130,000 clones, about 86% of them detected only once. The top ten hold 1.5% to 2% of the sample. Sequenced material: PBMCs. These receptors were obtained from a man in his forties in good health and CMV-seronegative.

This chain links TRBV7-3 with TRBJ2-1; D perhaps matches TRBD2 (5 bases). CDR1 is SGHTA, CDR2 FQGTGA, per germline. The CDR3 covers 13 residues. Trimming removed 2 bases from V and 15 bases from J, with 17 bases in between. CDR3 DNA: TGTGCCAGCAGCTTAGCCCAGGAGGCCCCACTGTTCTTC. Protein: CASSLAQEAPLFF.

The chain employs TRBV9 and TRBJ1-1; D may be TRBD1 (5 bases). CDR3 size: 13 residues. Germline CDR1 reads SGDLS; CDR2 reads YYNGEE. V lost 3 bases to trimming and J lost 5 bases, with 11 bases between them. The CDR3 region is CASSANRQTEAFF. The CDR3 nucleotides read TGTGCCAGCAGCGCCAACAGGCAAACTGAAGCTTTCTTT.

CDR3 loop: CASSLVRTGVTGELFF. CDR3 bases: TGTGCCAGCAGCTTAGTTCGGACAGGTGTCACCGGGGAGCTGTTTTTT. This chain uses TRBV11-3 with TRBJ2-2; 7 bases agree with TRBD1. Germline assignment: CDR1 SGHNT and CDR2 YENEEA. The CDR3 length is 16 residues. Trimming took 1 base from V and 4 from J; bases not matched to a gene: 6. The variable domain in full, with the rest retrieved from reference TRBV11-3 and TRBJ2-2, is EAGVVQSPRYKIIEKKQPVAFWCNPISGHNTLYWYLQNLGQGPELLIRYENEEAVDDSQLPKDRFSAERLKGVDSTLKIQPAELGDSAVYLCASSLVRTGVTGELFFGEGSRLTVL.

This sequence joins TRBV7-2 and TRBJ1-5, with TRBD1 identical over 8 bases. In germline, CDR1 is SGHTA, CDR2 FQGNSA. The CDR3 loop spans 15 amino acids. J was trimmed by 5 bases and V by 2 bases; bases with no gene match: 5. In DNA, the CDR3 is TGTGCCAGCAGCTTAAAGACAGGGGAATATCAGCCCCAGCATTTT. This gives the protein CASSLKTGEYQPQHF.

This CDR3 reads CASRRTGGGQETQYF. DNA for the CDR3: TGTGCCAGCAGGCGTACAGGGGGCGGGCAAGAGACCCAGTACTTC. The V call is TRBV5-4, the J call TRBJ2-5; TRBD1 aligns across 9 bases. The CDR3 has 15 amino acids. J gave up 2 bases and V 5 bases, and 7 bases lay outside the gene matches. CDR1 is SGHNT and CDR2 is YYREEE in the germline V gene (reference sequence).

A word on this clone: Other DNA sequences from this sample encode an identical CDR3 as well. This rearrangement joins TRBV5-4 to TRBJ1-2, with D perhaps matching TRBD1 (5 bases). This CDR3 is 13 amino acids long. Germline CDR1 SGHNT, CDR2 YYREEE (reference sequence). V was pared by 2 bases and J by 2 bases, with 7 bases between. This CDR3 is CASSLPGNYGYTF. Here the CDR3 DNA reads TGTGCCAGCAGCTTACCAGGGAACTATGGCTACACCTTC.

V is TRBV5-6 and J is TRBJ1-6; D is undetermined. The CDR3 loop spans 13 amino acids. Germline lookup yields CDR1 SGHDT and CDR2 YYEEEE. With 4 bases removed from V and 8 bases from J, the gap between germline ends came to 10 bases. CDR3 sequence (DNA): TGTGCCAGCAGCGAGGCCCCCGATTCACCCCTCCACTTT. This translates into CASSEAPDSPLHF.

The genes are TRBV7-9 and TRBJ2-5, with TRBD2 identical over 7 bases. V was clipped by 5 bases and J by 4 bases; unmatched bases: 4. This CDR3 has 13 amino acids. Per germline, CDR1 SEHNR and CDR2 FQNEAQ (reference sequence). The CDR3 is CASSRGTTETQYF. CDR3 in DNA: TGTGCCAGCAGCCGCGGGACTACAGAGACCCAGTACTTC. The variable domain in full, completed from reference TRBV7-9 and TRBJ2-5, reads DTGVSQNPRHKITKRGQNVTFRCDPISEHNRLYWYRQTLGQGPEFLTYFQNEAQLEKSRLLSDRFSAERPKGSFSTLEIQRTEQGDSAMYLCASSRGTTETQYFGPGTRLLVL.

This clone showed up just once. V usage is TRBV5-4 and J usage is TRBJ2-4, with a possible D match to TRBD1 (6 bases). Germline CDR1 is SGHNT and CDR2 is YYREEE (reference sequence). The CDR3 runs to 13 residues. Between the trimmed V and J ends, which lost 6 bases and 8 bases, there was a span of 15 bases. The CDR3 sequence is CASTTQGQDIQYF. Written as DNA, the CDR3 is TGTGCCAGCACTACGCAGGGGCAGGACATTCAGTACTTC.

This clone was counted a single time. The chain recombines TRBV7-9 with TRBJ1-4; D perhaps matches TRBD1 (5 bases). The CDR3 runs to 15 residues. V dropped 5 bases and J dropped 8 bases, with 18 bases sitting between them. Germline CDR1 reads SEHNR; CDR2 reads FQNEAQ (reference sequence). CDR3 loop: CASSPRGGEYEKLFF. The CDR3 DNA reads TGTGCCAGCAGCCCCCGGGGAGGGGAATACGAAAAACTGTTTTTT.

The rearrangement uses TRBV7-9 and TRBJ1-6; 7 bases are a match to TRBD1. The CDR3 has 17 residues. Trimming removed 5 bases from V and 7 bases from J; junction bases left unmatched: 14. The germline V gene has CDR1 SEHNR and CDR2 FQNEAQ (reference sequence). Here the CDR3 reads CASSLTTGAADNSPLHF. In nucleotides, the CDR3 is TGTGCCAGCAGCCTAACTACAGGGGCCGCGGACAATTCACCCCTCCACTTT.

The chain carries TRBV6-6 and TRBJ1-5; D unresolved. There are 12 residues in the CDR3. V lost 2 bases to trimming and J lost 6 bases, with 5 bases between them. Germline values: CDR1 MNHNY, CDR2 SVGAGI (reference sequence). The CDR3 nucleotides read TGTGCCAGCAGTTACCGTTTTCAGCCCCAGCATTTT. It translates to CASSYRFQPQHF.

The V call is TRBV10-3, the J call TRBJ2-1; 12 nucleotides agree with TRBD2. This CDR3 has 18 residues. Germline V CDR1 and CDR2: ENHRY, SYGVKD. V trimming: 6 bases; J trimming: 0 bases; junction bases outside the gene matches: 9. CDR3 region: CAIRLTSGGRSSYNEQFF. In DNA, the CDR3 is TGTGCCATCAGGTTGACTAGCGGGGGCCGGAGCTCCTACAATGAGCAGTTCTTC.

The chain couples TRBV21-1 to TRBJ2-5; the tabulated D call, TRBD1, remains unverified against the DNA. TRBV21-1 is an annotated pseudogene. This CDR3 region has 14 residues. The CDR3 region is CAYPEVGAQETQYF. The CDR3 bases are TGTGCCTATCCGGAGGTGGGGGCCCAAGAGACCCAGTACTTC.

The chain couples TRBV28 to TRBJ1-5; D unresolved. The germline CDR1 and CDR2 sequences are MDHEN and SYDVKM. The CDR3 spans 13 residues. The V end lost 1 base, the J end lost 11 bases, and 12 bases lay between the germline ends. The CDR3 region has the DNA TGTGCCAGCAGTTTATTGGGCACCCAGGCCCAGCATTTT. Translating gives CASSLLGTQAQHF.

This rearrangement joins TRBV4-2 to TRBJ1-2; D may be TRBD1 (5 bases). CDR1 is LGHNA and CDR2 is YNFKEQ in the germline V gene. CDR3 length equals 15 residues. Trimming pared 1 base from V and 8 bases from J, leaving 17 bases between. The CDR3 sequence is CASSQGRQAGGGYTF. Written as DNA, the CDR3 is TGTGCCAGCAGCCAAGGCCGGCAGGCCGGGGGAGGCTACACCTTC.

The chain is built from TRBV10-3 and TRBJ2-5, with 9 bases that match TRBD1. The junction had 6 bases not matched to a gene; V was cut back by 3 bases and J by 4 bases. CDR1 is ENHRY and CDR2 is SYGVKD in the germline V gene. The length of the CDR3 is 15 residues. The CDR3 region has the DNA TGTGCCATCAGTGACTCACAGGGGGCAGGAGAGACCCAGTACTTC. This translates into CAISDSQGAGETQYF.

This chain joins TRBV14 and TRBJ2-5; 9 bases line up with TRBD2. Looked up from germline, CDR1 is SGHDN and CDR2 is FVKESK. V trimming: 8 bases; J trimming: 9 bases; junction bases outside the gene matches: 19. The CDR3 runs 16 residues. The CDR3 sequence: CASSEIGTSPNGAQYF. The CDR3 nucleotides read TGTGCCAGCTCAGAAATCGGGACTAGCCCTAACGGGGCCCAGTACTTC.

This chain uses TRBV5-1 with TRBJ2-2, with 11 bases that match TRBD2. The germline V gene encodes CDR1 SGHRS and CDR2 YFSETQ. The CDR3 is made up of 19 amino acids. After removal of 0 bases from V and 3 bases from J, the junction contained 10 bases not matched to a gene. This chain's CDR3 is CASSLAVSGGALDTGELFF. Here the CDR3 DNA reads TGCGCCAGCAGCTTGGCGGTTAGCGGGGGGGCATTGGACACCGGGGAGCTGTTTTTT.

This rearrangement joins TRBV13 to TRBJ1-1, with 8 bases lining up with TRBD1. With V trimmed by 5 bases and J by 4 bases, 9 bases remained unmatched. There are 15 residues in the CDR3. Germline lookup yields CDR1 PRHDT and CDR2 FYEKMQ (reference sequence). The CDR3 sequence is CASSATGAVGTEAFF. Written as DNA, the CDR3 is TGTGCCAGCAGCGCGACAGGGGCGGTCGGCACTGAAGCTTTCTTT.

V usage is TRBV15 and J usage is TRBJ1-4; D possibly corresponds to TRBD1 (5 bases). Trimming took 5 bases from V and 2 from J, leaving 9 bases between them. Germline lookup yields CDR1 LNHNV and CDR2 YYDKDF (reference sequence). The CDR3 covers 14 residues. The CDR3 nucleotides are TGTGCCACCAGCCCTCGACAGACTAATGAAAAACTGTTTTTT. Its translation: CATSPRQTNEKLFF.

The chain carries TRBV19 and TRBJ1-4, with D possibly being TRBD1 (6 bases). The CDR3 has 14 residues. From germline, CDR1 is LNHDA and CDR2 SQIVND (reference sequence). Deletions cut 6 bases from V and 4 bases from J, with 12 bases between. CDR3 sequence: CASSHRVLNEKLFF. CDR3 nucleotides: TGTGCCAGTAGCCACAGGGTCCTTAATGAAAAACTGTTTTTT.

The V gene is TRBV7-2, the J gene TRBJ1-4, with D possibly TRBD1 on 5 matching bases. V was trimmed by 1 base and J by 10 bases, leaving 25 bases between them. The germline V gene encodes CDR1 SGHTA and CDR2 FQGNSA. This CDR3 contains 18 residues. CDR3 residues: CASSLVSGSGQGGGKLFF. CDR3 coding DNA: TGTGCCAGCAGCTTAGTCTCAGGGTCTGGGCAGGGAGGAGGAAAACTGTTTTTT.

This clone showed up just once. The chain is built from TRBV2 and TRBJ1-2, with 8 bases that match TRBD1. Germline V gives CDR1 SNHLY, CDR2 FYNNEI. The CDR3 extends over 14 amino acids. With 6 bases clipped from V and 5 bases from J, the junction kept 8 bases outside the gene matches. CDR3 in DNA: TGTGCCAGCAGAGCCGGGACAGGTGATTATGGCTACACCTTC. Its translation: CASRAGTGDYGYTF.

Details on this clone: In the same sample, other DNA sequences code for this CDR3. This chain connects TRBV6-1 to TRBJ1-1; D is possibly TRBD1 (6 bases). The V gene's germline CDR1 is MNHNS and CDR2 SASEGT. The CDR3 is 16 residues long. The germline V and J ends were trimmed by 1 base and 4 bases, with 16 bases remaining between them. CDR3 loop: CASSEGGGSQFTEAFF. The CDR3 DNA reads TGTGCCAGCAGTGAAGGGGGGGGCTCCCAGTTCACTGAAGCTTTCTTT.

This clone was counted a single time. This chain uses TRBV19 with TRBJ1-3; D gene ambiguous. V was clipped by 2 bases and J by 2 bases, with 13 bases between them. Germline-derived CDR1 and CDR2 are LNHDA and SQIVND (reference sequence). This CDR3 has 16 amino acids. This CDR3 reads CASSILPGNTGNTIYF. CDR3 coding DNA: TGTGCCAGTAGTATACTCCCCGGGAACACTGGAAACACCATATATTTT.

In the case of this clone: Other DNA sequences of this sample code for an identical CDR3. This chain joins TRBV9 and TRBJ1-4; D might be TRBD1 (5 bases). CDR3 length equals 14 residues. The germline V and J ends were trimmed by 2 bases and 3 bases, with 8 bases remaining between them. The germline V gene has CDR1 SGDLS and CDR2 YYNGEE. CDR3 protein: CASSVQGSNEKLFF. CDR3 coding DNA: TGTGCCAGCAGCGTCCAGGGCTCTAATGAAAAACTGTTTTTT.